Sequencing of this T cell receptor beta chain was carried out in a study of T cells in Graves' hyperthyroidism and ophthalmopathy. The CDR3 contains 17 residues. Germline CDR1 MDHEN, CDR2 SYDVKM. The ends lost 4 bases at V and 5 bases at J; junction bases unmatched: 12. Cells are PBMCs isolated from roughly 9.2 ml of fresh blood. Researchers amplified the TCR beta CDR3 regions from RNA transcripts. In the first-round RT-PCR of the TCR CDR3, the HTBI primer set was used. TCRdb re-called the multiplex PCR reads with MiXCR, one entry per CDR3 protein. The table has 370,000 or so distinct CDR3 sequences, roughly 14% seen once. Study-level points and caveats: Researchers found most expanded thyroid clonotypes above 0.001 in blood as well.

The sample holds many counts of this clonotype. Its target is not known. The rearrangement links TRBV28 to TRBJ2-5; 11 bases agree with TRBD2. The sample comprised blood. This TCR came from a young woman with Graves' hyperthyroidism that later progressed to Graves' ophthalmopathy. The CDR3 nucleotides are TGTGCCAGCAGTTCACCGGGACTAGCGGCGTTACGGGAGACCCAGTACTTC. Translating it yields CASSSPGLAALRETQYF. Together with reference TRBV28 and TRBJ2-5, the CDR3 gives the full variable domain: DVKVTQSSRYLVKRTGEKVFLECVQDMDHENMFWYRQDPGLGLRLIYFSYDVKMKEKGDIPEGYSVSREKKERFSLILESASTNQTSMYLCASSSPGLAALRETQYFGPGTRLLVL.